The source of this T cell receptor (beta chain) is a study of T cell changes during pregnancy in multiple sclerosis. The CDR3 length is 12 residues. Germline CDR1 and CDR2: MNHEY and SMNVEV (reference sequence). The germline V and J ends were trimmed by 5 bases and 6 bases, with 5 bases remaining between them. Measured with immunoSEQ multiplex PCR; TCRdb has only the in-frame clones, and not every one. The sample lists 90,000 to 100,000 clones, about 91% occurring once. This chain links TRBV27 with TRBJ1-6; D unclear. Sequencing was performed on peripheral blood, taken after pregnancy. The TCR comes from a female donor in good health, enrolled as a control in a pregnancy study. The CDR3, as DNA: TGTGCCAGCAGTCAAGCTAATTCACCCCTCCACTTT. This gives the protein CASSQANSPLHF.